Following are 10 T cell receptor beta chains from one sample sequenced in a study of blood T cells in healthy people across ages. With a J-beta primer mix and a sample-barcoded 5' primer, a second PCR ran about 6 to 11 cycles. TCRdb re-derived calls from the 5' RACE reads in MiXCR, one entry per CDR3 protein. The sample holds around 1.1 million distinct CDR3 sequences, approximately 38% seen once. The sequenced sample was blood. The receptors derive from a man aged 18 to 30 in good health.

In DNA, the CDR3 is TGTGCCAGCAGTGAAATGCGGGGGAATTCACCCCTCCACTTT. Its protein is CASSEMRGNSPLHF. The J gene is TRBJ1-6, the V gene TRBV2, with D perhaps matching TRBD1 (5 bases). Trimming stripped 2 bases from V and 7 bases from J, with 9 bases between. CDR1 SNHLY and CDR2 FYNNEI come from the germline V gene. This CDR3 is built from 14 residues.

This clonotype was counted a few times. This chain links TRBV5-1 with TRBJ2-1, with D perhaps matching TRBD1 or TRBD2 (6 bases each). CDR1 is SGHRS and CDR2 is YFSETQ in the germline V gene. V lost 0 bases and J lost 5, with 15 bases in between. CDR3 size: 16 residues. For the CDR3, the DNA is TGCGCCAGCAGCTTGGAGAGGTGGGGGGCTCACAATGAGCAGTTCTTC. It specifies CASSLERWGAHNEQFF.

As to this clonotype: An end of the junction does not agree with germline; a read error may underlie this. The gene calls are TRBV9 and TRBJ1-4, with 11 bases aligning to TRBD1. CDR1 and CDR2 (germline): SGDLS, YYNGEE. The CDR3 consists of 16 residues. CDR3 sequence (DNA): TGTGCCCGCAGCTCCCCGGACAGGGGGCATCATGAAAAACTGTTTTTT. Its protein product is CARSSPDRGHHEKLFF. Based on the CDR3 plus reference TRBV9 and TRBJ1-4, the full variable domain is DSGVTQTPKHLITATGQRVTLRCSPRSGDLSVYWYQQSLDQGLQFLIQYYNGEERAKGNILERFSAQQFPDLHSELNLSSLELGDSALYFCARSSPDRGHHEKLFFGSGTQLSVL.

This clonotype was recorded a few times. The CDR3 sequence: CASRETSNTEAFF. In nucleotides, the CDR3 is TGCGCCAGCAGGGAGACATCGAACACTGAAGCTTTCTTT. The rearrangement joins TRBV4-3 to TRBJ1-1; D is uncertain. Germline CDR1 and CDR2: LGHNA and YSLEER. The length of the CDR3 is 13 residues. V lost 6 bases and J 1 base, leaving 9 bases between the germline ends.

There are a few counts of this clonotype. The CDR3 sequence: CAISENNYGYTF. DNA of the CDR3: TGTGCCATCAGTGAGAATAACTATGGCTACACCTTC. The chain combines TRBV10-3 with TRBJ1-2; D is ambiguous. This CDR3 region has 12 residues. The germline CDR1 and CDR2 sequences are ENHRY and SYGVKD. The ends were cut back, 2 bases at V and 1 base at J, with 2 bases in the middle.

The chain couples TRBV10-3 to TRBJ2-7, with D possibly being TRBD1 or TRBD2 (5 bases each). CDR3 size: 14 residues. V was clipped by 6 bases and J by 5 bases, with 17 bases between them. CDR1 ENHRY and CDR2 SYGVKD come from the germline V gene. CDR3 in amino acids: CAIRGRDPLHEQYF. For the CDR3, the DNA is TGTGCCATCAGGGGCCGGGACCCTCTTCACGAGCAGTACTTC.

There are a few counts of this clonotype. The chain recombines TRBV7-9 with TRBJ2-1; D possibly corresponds to TRBD1 (5 bases). CDR3 length: 17 amino acids. CDR1 is SEHNR and CDR2 is FQNEAQ in the germline V gene (reference sequence). V was clipped by 2 bases and J by 0 bases, with 14 bases between them. This CDR3 is CASSLSSRDFSYNEQFF. The CDR3 nucleotides are TGTGCCAGCAGCTTAAGTTCCAGGGATTTCTCCTACAATGAGCAGTTCTTC.

The V and J genes are TRBV6-2 or TRBV6-3 and TRBJ1-1, with 7 bases fitting TRBD1. Per germline, CDR1 MNHEY and CDR2 SVGEGT. The CDR3 totals 12 residues. J was trimmed by 7 bases and V by 5 bases; bases with no gene match: 4. The CDR3 nucleotides read TGTGCCAGCAGTCAACAGGGGCTTGAAGCTTTCTTT. Amino acid sequence: CASSQQGLEAFF.

This clonotype was picked up a small number of times. The rearrangement joins TRBV30 to TRBJ2-3; 9 positions agree with TRBD1. CDR1 GTSNPN and CDR2 SVGIG come from the germline V gene (reference sequence). The CDR3 runs 15 residues. V shed 5 bases, J shed 2 bases, and the junction held 8 bases outside the gene matches. CDR3: CAWSLGTGLTDTQYF. As DNA, the CDR3 is TGTGCCTGGTCCCTGGGGACAGGGCTCACAGATACGCAGTATTTT.

The chain recombines TRBV3-1 with TRBJ2-4, with D hard to call. CDR1 and CDR2 from the germline V gene are LGHDT and YNNKEL (reference sequence). This CDR3 has 16 residues. V was pared by 3 bases and J by 0 bases, with 12 bases between. As DNA, the CDR3 is TGTGCCAGCAGCCAGGCCCCCATCCTAGCCAAAAACATTCAGTACTTC. This translates into CASSQAPILAKNIQYF.